The clone carrying this T cell receptor beta chain was observed at least ten times. Its antigen is not identified. The data stem from a study of identical twins. Whole-study findings and limits: Memory repertoires showed no such pattern, whereas abundant cord blood beta clonotypes carried fewer insertions. Part of the zero-insertion signal could reflect confounding by invariant MAIT and iNKT cells.

CDR3 length: 16 residues. The junction had 8 bases not matched to a gene; V was cut back by 5 bases and J by 2 bases. CDR1 and CDR2 from the germline V gene are SGHRS and YFSETQ. cDNA carried unique molecular identifiers, and a universal primer site was added by template switching. TCRdb independently ran MiXCR on the 5' RACE reads; one entry per CDR3 protein. This sample carries 700,000 or so distinct CDR3 sequences, 8.5% to 9% of them seen once, and the ten largest clones take about 0.98%. The same specimen was also included in a second study, on yellow fever vaccine responses in identical twins.

The chain uses TRBV5-1 and TRBJ2-3; 10 bases agree with TRBD2. This TCR came from a woman under 30 in good health. The sequencing sample was made of PBMCs. CDR3 DNA sequence: TGCGCCAGCAGTCGGGGACTAGCGCGAGCCACAGATACGCAGTATTTT. Amino acid sequence: CASSRGLARATDTQYF.